Listed below are T cell receptor beta chains from one sample, sequenced in a study of T cells after yellow fever vaccination. MiXCR, run by TCRdb on the 5' RACE reads, gives a single entry per CDR3 protein. The sample lists tens of thousands of distinct CDR3 sequences; approximately 7.4% were seen once. The source was CD8+ T cells sorted from PBMCs, collected 15 days after the yellow fever booster vaccination. The receptors here all came from a man aged 30 to 45 who received the YFV17D yellow fever vaccine. CDR3s include the opening cysteine and the closing phenylalanine or tryptophan. A D gene is named only where the DNA matches it firmly. Rows may omit the clone size; those that give it use once, few, many or a size class.

J gene,clone size,V gene,D gene,CDR3 DNA,CDR3 protein
TRBJ2-3,many,TRBV28,TRBD2,TGTGCCAGCAGTTTGGGAGCGGGAGTGGGTACAGATACGCAGTATTTT,CASSLGAGVGTDTQYF
TRBJ2-5,.,TRBV27,TRBD2,TGTGCCAGCGGGGGGGGTGGCCGAAGGGAGACCCAGTACTTC,CASGGGGRRETQYF
TRBJ1-2,many,TRBV7-2,TRBD1,TGTGCCAGCAGCTTGGGACAGACTAACTATGGCTACACCTTC,CASSLGQTNYGYTF
TRBJ2-5,many,TRBV11-3,TRBD2,TGTGCCAGCAGCTTGTCGGGACTAGCGGGAGAGGAGACCCAGTACTTC,CASSLSGLAGEETQYF
TRBJ2-7,many,TRBV4-3,TRBD1,TGCGCCAGCAGCCTGGGACAGGGTGTTATCAACGAGCAGTACTTC,CASSLGQGVINEQYF
TRBJ2-1,many,TRBV9,TRBD1,TGTGCCAGCAGCGTAGGGACAGGGGACAATGAGCAGTTCTTC,CASSVGTGDNEQFF
TRBJ2-1,many,TRBV10-3,TRBD2,TGTGCCATCAGTGAGTCGGTAGCGGGAGCTTACAATGAGCAGTTCTTC,CAISESVAGAYNEQFF
TRBJ2-7,few,TRBV7-2,TRBD2,TGTGCCAGCAGCCCGACACCCGGGACTAGCGGGCTCCACGAGCAGTACTTC,CASSPTPGTSGLHEQYF
TRBJ2-7,few,TRBV21-1,.,TGTGCCAGCAGCAAAGTGAACAGACCTTCCTCCTACGAGCAGTACTTC,CASSKVNRPSSYEQYF
TRBJ1-4,many,TRBV7-9,.,TGTGCCAGCAGCTCAATACGAACGGGACCTCCAAAACTGTTTTTT,CASSSIRTGPPKLFF
TRBJ1-5,many,TRBV6-1,.,TGTGCCAGCAGCCCATCACTTACAGGGATTCAGCCCCAGCATTTT,CASSPSLTGIQPQHF
TRBJ2-7,many,TRBV6-4,TRBD2,TGTGCCAGCAGTGACTCGCCCCAGCGGGGGGACTACGAGCAGTACTTC,CASSDSPQRGDYEQYF
TRBJ2-7,few,TRBV27,.,TGTGCCAGCAGTTTGGCCAACGGGGCCGAGCAGTACTTC,CASSLANGAEQYF
TRBJ1-3,many,TRBV11-2,.,TGTGCCAGCACCTCCGGGGGCGGCTCTGGAAACACCATATATTTT,CASTSGGGSGNTIYF
TRBJ2-1,many,TRBV27,TRBD2,TGTGCCAGCAGTTCAGGACTAGCGGTGCGTCCCTACAATGAGCAGTTCTTC,CASSSGLAVRPYNEQFF
TRBJ2-1,many,TRBV19,.,TGTGCCAGTAGTGCCTCGGCCTCCTACAATGAGCAGTTCTTC,CASSASASYNEQFF
TRBJ2-7,many,TRBV30,.,TGTGCTTGGGAGACAGGTTGGGACGAGCAGTACTTC,CAWETGWDEQYF
TRBJ2-7,many,TRBV7-9,.,TGTGCCAGCAGCTCAGGAGCCCCCTACGAGCAGTACTTC,CASSSGAPYEQYF
TRBJ2-1,many,TRBV20-1,.,TGCAGTGCTAGACCGATGACTAGAGCGTATGAGCAGTTCTTC,CSARPMTRAYEQFF
TRBJ2-4,many,TRBV9,.,TGTGCCAGCAGCGTAGGGGAGGTGGGGAACATTCAGTACTTC,CASSVGEVGNIQYF
TRBJ2-3,medium-sized,TRBV4-2,.,TGTGCCAGCAGCCCCGTTGCGCCTTTAGCGGACACAGATACGCAGTATTTT,CASSPVAPLADTDTQYF
TRBJ2-1,many,TRBV7-2,.,TGTGCCAGCAGCTCGGTTGCGGGCCGAAACTATGAGCAGTTCTTC,CASSSVAGRNYEQFF
TRBJ1-4,many,TRBV5-1,TRBD1,TGCGCCAGCAGCTTCGGACAGGGGGCTAATGAAAAACTGTTTTTT,CASSFGQGANEKLFF
TRBJ1-1,.,TRBV7-2,TRBD1,TGTGCCAGCAGCTTTTTACAGGGGCCGCCTAACACTGAAGCTTTCTTT,CASSFLQGPPNTEAFF
TRBJ2-1,many,TRBV6-5,.,TGTGCCAGCAGTTACGGTGCGTACAATGAGCAGTTCTTC,CASSYGAYNEQFF
TRBJ1-5,many,TRBV29-1,.,TGCAGCGTTGGGGGGGCCCGGAATCAGCCCCAGCATTTT,CSVGGARNQPQHF
TRBJ2-1,medium-sized,TRBV4-3,.,TGCGCCAGCAGCCAAGATATGCGGGACAATGAGCAGTTCTTC,CASSQDMRDNEQFF
TRBJ2-7,many,TRBV7-8,.,TGTGCCAGCAGCTTACACCCGGGACTCGCGTACGAGCAGTACTTC,CASSLHPGLAYEQYF
TRBJ2-1,.,TRBV9,TRBD1,TGTTCCAGCAGCCCTCCCGGGACAGGCTTCCATGAGCAGTTCTTC,CSSSPPGTGFHEQFF
TRBJ2-3,many,TRBV2,.,TGTGCCAGCACCACAATCCGGGGGCACACAGATACGCAGTATTTT,CASTTIRGHTDTQYF
TRBJ1-3,few,TRBV12-3/TRBV12-4,.,TGTGCCAGCAGTCTCGACGCCGGAAACACCATATATTTT,CASSLDAGNTIYF
TRBJ1-4,many,TRBV6-1,.,TGTGCCAGCAGTGAAGGAATATTTCGGGAAAAACTGTTTTTT,CASSEGIFREKLFF
TRBJ2-2,many,TRBV9,TRBD2,TGTGCCAGCAGCGGTAGCGGGGGGGGGACCGGGGAGCTGTTTTTT,CASSGSGGGTGELFF
TRBJ1-5,few,TRBV18,TRBD1,TGTGCCAGCTCAAGACGACAGGGGGATCAGCCCCAGCATTTT,CASSRRQGDQPQHF
TRBJ2-4,many,TRBV7-9,.,TGTGCCATTCCGGACAGAACCAAAAACATTCAGTACTTC,CAIPDRTKNIQYF
TRBJ1-1,.,TRBV4-1,.,TGCGCCAGCAGCCATGGGATCCGGACAACAGTGAACACTGAAGCTTTCTTT,CASSHGIRTTVNTEAFF
TRBJ2-3,many,TRBV28,TRBD2,TGTGCCAGCTATAGGCCTAGCGGGAGGAGCACAGATACGCAGTATTTT,CASYRPSGRSTDTQYF
TRBJ2-5,many,TRBV13,.,TGTGCCAGCAGCTTAGTGGGCCAAGAGACCCAGTACTTC,CASSLVGQETQYF
TRBJ2-7,many,TRBV14,.,TGTGCCAGCAGCCCGGACATTTTCAACGAGCAGTACTTC,CASSPDIFNEQYF
TRBJ2-7,many,TRBV10-1,TRBD1,TGCGCCAGCAGTGACCCCGGGACAGGGGAGCAGTACTTC,CASSDPGTGEQYF
TRBJ2-7,few,TRBV7-2,TRBD2,TGTGCCAGCAGCTCATTGTCCGGGAGGGCGGACGAGCAGTACTTC,CASSSLSGRADEQYF
TRBJ1-5,many,TRBV14,.,TGTGCCAGCAGTTCAACCTTTCGAGGACAGCCCCAGCATTTT,CASSSTFRGQPQHF
TRBJ2-7,many,TRBV5-1,TRBD1,TGCGCCAGCAGCTTGGCGGGGACAGGGATCGAGCAGTACTTC,CASSLAGTGIEQYF
TRBJ2-3,many,TRBV11-2,.,TGTGCCAGCAGCTTCGCTAGCGGCACAGATACGCAGTATTTT,CASSFASGTDTQYF